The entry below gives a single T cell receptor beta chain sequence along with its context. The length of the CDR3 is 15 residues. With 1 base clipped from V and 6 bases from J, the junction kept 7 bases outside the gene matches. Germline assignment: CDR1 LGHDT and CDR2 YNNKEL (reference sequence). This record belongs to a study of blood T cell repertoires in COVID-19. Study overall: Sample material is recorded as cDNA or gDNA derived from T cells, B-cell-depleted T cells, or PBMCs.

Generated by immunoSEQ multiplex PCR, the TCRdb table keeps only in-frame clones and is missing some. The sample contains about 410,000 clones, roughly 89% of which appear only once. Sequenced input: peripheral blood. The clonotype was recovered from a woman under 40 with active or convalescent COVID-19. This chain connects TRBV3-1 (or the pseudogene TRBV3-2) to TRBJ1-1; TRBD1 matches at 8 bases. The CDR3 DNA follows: TGTGCCAGCAGCCAAGTACACAGGGGGAGGGCTGAAGCTTTCTTT. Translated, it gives CASSQVHRGRAEAFF.